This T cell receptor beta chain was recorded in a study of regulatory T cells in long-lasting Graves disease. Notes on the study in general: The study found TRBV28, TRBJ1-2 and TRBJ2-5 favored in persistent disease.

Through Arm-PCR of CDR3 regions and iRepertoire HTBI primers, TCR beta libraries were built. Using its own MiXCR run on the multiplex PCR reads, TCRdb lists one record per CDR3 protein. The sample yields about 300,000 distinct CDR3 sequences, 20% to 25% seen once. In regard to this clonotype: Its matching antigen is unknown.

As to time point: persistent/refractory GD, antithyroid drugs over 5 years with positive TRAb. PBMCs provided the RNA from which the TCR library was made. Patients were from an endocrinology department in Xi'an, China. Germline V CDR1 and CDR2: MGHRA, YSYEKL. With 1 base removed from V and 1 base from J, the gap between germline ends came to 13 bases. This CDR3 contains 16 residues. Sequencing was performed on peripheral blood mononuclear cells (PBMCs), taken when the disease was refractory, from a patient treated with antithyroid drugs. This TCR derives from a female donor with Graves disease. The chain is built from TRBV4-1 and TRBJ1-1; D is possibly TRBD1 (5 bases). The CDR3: CASSQGPPRENTEAFF. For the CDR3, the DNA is TGCGCCAGCAGCCAAGGGCCACCCAGGGAGAACACTGAAGCTTTCTTT.